Shown below are 26 T cell receptor beta chains from a single sample sequenced in a study of blood T cell repertoires in COVID-19. Libraries were prepared by immunoSEQ multiplex PCR; TCRdb keeps only in-frame clonotypes and omits some of them. The data show 650,000 to 800,000 clones, with about 87% seen just once and roughly 0.25% held by the top ten. The sequenced material came from peripheral blood. These receptor sequences come from a woman aged 18-29 years with acute or convalescent COVID-19.

The rearrangement joins TRBV7-7 to TRBJ2-5; TRBD1 is a possible D gene (6 bases). Germline assignment: CDR1 SSHAT and CDR2 FNYEAQ (reference sequence). This CDR3 contains 14 residues. V lost 5 bases to trimming and J lost 4 bases, with 14 bases between them. CDR3 region: CASSKQGGGETQYF. In DNA, the CDR3 is TGTGCCAGCAGCAAACAGGGTGGTGGAGAGACCCAGTACTTC.

The V call is TRBV7-6, the J call TRBJ2-5; possible D gene TRBD1, 6 bases. V was trimmed by 2 bases and J by 4 bases, leaving 14 bases between them. Germline assignment: CDR1 SGHVS and CDR2 FNYEAQ. This CDR3 is built from 15 residues. CDR3 nucleotides: TGTGCCAGCAGCTTATACAGGGCCTCCGGAGAGACCCAGTACTTC. It codes for CASSLYRASGETQYF. The full variable domain, with the rest looked up from reference TRBV7-6 and TRBJ2-5, is GAGVSQSPRYKVTKRGQDVALRCDPISGHVSLYWYRQALGQGPEFLTYFNYEAQQDKSGLPNDRFSAERPEGSISTLTIQRTEQRDSAMYRCASSLYRASGETQYFGPGTRLLVL.

This clone was observed a handful of times. V usage is TRBV12-3 or TRBV12-4 and J usage is TRBJ2-7; TRBD1 matches 7 bases. With 4 bases clipped from V and 2 bases from J, the junction kept 2 bases outside the gene matches. This CDR3 has 13 residues. This CDR3 reads CASSSGTAYEQYF. DNA for the CDR3: TGTGCCAGCAGTTCCGGGACAGCCTACGAGCAGTACTTC.

The rearrangement joins TRBV5-5 to TRBJ1-1, with 9 positions matching TRBD1. The CDR3 has 15 amino acids. The ends lost 0 bases at V and 5 bases at J; junction bases unmatched: 5. Germline-derived CDR1 and CDR2 are SGHKS and YYEKEE (reference sequence). DNA of the CDR3: TGTGCCAGCAGCTTGGGGGGGACAGGGTGGACTGAAGCTTTCTTT. It encodes CASSLGGTGWTEAFF.

The rearrangement links TRBV19 to TRBJ2-1, with 8 bases aligning to TRBD1. The CDR3 length is 19 residues. Germline V gene sequence: CDR1 LNHDA, CDR2 SQIVND (reference sequence). J lost 4 bases, V lost 4 bases, and 18 bases had no gene match. CDR3 region: CASSRRGQVITGTYNEQFF. The CDR3 nucleotides read TGTGCCAGTAGTAGACGGGGACAGGTAATTACCGGGACATACAATGAGCAGTTCTTC.

Only one count was recorded for this clone. The chain's CDR3 is CASSSTGVGYTF. CDR3 bases: TGTGCCAGCAGTTCGACAGGGGTAGGCTACACCTTC. The chain has TRBV2 and TRBJ1-2, with 8 bases that match TRBD1. The CDR3 runs to 12 residues. Losses at the gene ends were 5 bases for V and 8 bases for J; bases not matched to a gene: 4. The germline gives CDR1 SNHLY, CDR2 FYNNEI.

V gene TRBV2 combines with J gene TRBJ2-2, with unresolved D. Trimming left V 4 bases short and J 4 bases short, with 7 bases between. Germline CDR1 is SNHLY and CDR2 is FYNNEI. The CDR3 extends over 13 amino acids. CDR3 coding DNA: TGTGCCAGCAGTGGATCCGGCACCGGGGAGCTGTTTTTT. Translating gives CASSGSGTGELFF.

The rearrangement joins TRBV2 to TRBJ1-6; 10 nucleotides agree with TRBD1. The CDR3 spans 17 residues. V lost 5 bases and J lost 7; bases outside the gene matches: 11. CDR1 and CDR2 from the germline V gene are SNHLY and FYNNEI. In nucleotides, the CDR3 is TGTGCCAGCAGTTTGCGACAGGGGGCGTCTCAAAATTCACCCCTCCACTTT. Its translation: CASSLRQGASQNSPLHF.

In its sample, this clone was seen once. This chain joins TRBV29-1 and TRBJ1-3; D not certain. The V gene lost 8 bases and the J gene lost 4 bases, with 27 bases spanning the gap. The CDR3 is 17 residues long. The germline V gene encodes CDR1 SQVTM and CDR2 ANQGSEA. This CDR3 reads CSPGPLRRRRWGNTIYF. As DNA, the CDR3 is TGCAGCCCTGGCCCCCTCCGGCGGAGGAGGTGGGGAAACACCATATATTTT. The full variable domain, rest sourced from reference TRBV29-1 and TRBJ1-3, is SAVISQKPSRDICQRGTSLTIQCQVDSQVTMMFWYRQQPGQSLTLIATANQGSEATYESGFVIDKFPISRPNLTFSTLTVSNMSPEDSSIYLCSPGPLRRRRWGNTIYFGEGSWLTVV.

This clone showed up just once. The V gene is TRBV5-1, the J gene TRBJ2-3, with 12 positions matching TRBD2. Germline lookup yields CDR1 SGHRS and CDR2 YFSETQ. Germline trimming cut 2 bases from V and 6 bases from J; bases unmatched to any gene: 13. The length of the CDR3 is 18 residues. The chain's CDR3 is CASSLGPGLAGQGDTQYF. Written as DNA, the CDR3 is TGCGCCAGCAGCTTAGGGCCGGGACTAGCGGGTCAGGGGGATACGCAGTATTTT.

The chain has TRBV2 and TRBJ1-3, with TRBD1 identical over 8 bases. V lost 5 bases to trimming and J lost 1 base; unmatched junction nucleotides: 13. CDR1 is SNHLY and CDR2 is FYNNEI in the germline V gene. The CDR3 is made up of 18 amino acids. Here the CDR3 DNA reads TGTGCCAGCAGTCACCGGACAGGGCCGTCAAGTTCTGGAAACACCATATATTTT. Its translation is CASSHRTGPSSSGNTIYF.

The V call is TRBV4-1, the J call TRBJ1-4; TRBD1 agrees at 8 bases. The CDR3 length is 15 residues. The germline V gene encodes CDR1 MGHRA and CDR2 YSYEKL. V dropped 2 bases and J dropped 10; count of bases not matched to a gene: 9. CDR3 DNA: TGCGCCAGCAGCCAATTGGACAGGGATATAGGAAAACTGTTTTTT. It translates to CASSQLDRDIGKLFF.

The chain has TRBV5-1 and TRBJ2-1; 10 bases fit TRBD2. With 0 bases clipped from V and 7 bases from J, the junction kept 7 bases outside the gene matches. The CDR3 covers 16 residues. Germline V gene lookup returns CDR1 SGHRS and CDR2 YFSETQ. The CDR3 here is CASSLVSAGGPNEQFF. The CDR3 nucleotides read TGCGCCAGCAGCTTGGTTTCAGCGGGGGGGCCGAATGAGCAGTTCTTC.

V usage is TRBV5-8 and J usage is TRBJ2-1, with 15 bases lining up with TRBD2. Trimming cost V 4 bases and J 10 bases; bases outside gene matches: 9. Looked up from germline, CDR1 is SGHTS and CDR2 is YDEGEE. This CDR3 comprises 16 residues. The chain's CDR3 is CASSPRTSGGAGEQFF. CDR3 coding DNA: TGTGCCAGCAGCCCCCGGACTAGCGGGGGGGCGGGAGAGCAGTTCTTC. Variable domain in full (rest from reference TRBV5-8 and TRBJ2-1): EAGVTQSPTHLIKTRGQQATLRCSPISGHTSVYWYQQALGLGLQFLLWYDEGEERNRGNFPPRFSGRQFPNYSSELNVNALELEDSALYLCASSPRTSGGAGEQFFGPGTRLTVL.

The chain carries TRBV11-2 and TRBJ2-1; possibly TRBD1 for D (5 bases). Germline V gene lookup returns CDR1 SGHAT and CDR2 FQNNGV. The CDR3 runs 15 residues. V was pared by 3 bases and J by 3 bases, with 12 bases between. Written as DNA, the CDR3 is TGTGCCAGCAGCTTGGTTGGGGCCCGCTACAATGAGCAGTTCTTC. It codes for CASSLVGARYNEQFF. Based on the CDR3 plus reference TRBV11-2 and TRBJ2-1, the full variable domain is EAGVAQSPRYKIIEKRQSVAFWCNPISGHATLYWYQQILGQGPKLLIQFQNNGVVDDSQLPKDRFSAERLKGVDSTLKIQPAKLEDSAVYLCASSLVGARYNEQFFGPGTRLTVL.

V is TRBV5-1 and J is TRBJ1-1; 8 bases agree with TRBD1. The V and J ends lost 1 base and 2 bases, in that order; junction bases with no gene match: 7. Per germline, CDR1 SGHRS and CDR2 YFSETQ. CDR3 length: 16 amino acids. This CDR3 reads CASSLTPDRVNTEAFF. The CDR3 DNA sequence: TGCGCCAGCAGCTTGACGCCGGACAGGGTCAACACTGAAGCTTTCTTT. Variable domain in full (rest from reference TRBV5-1 and TRBJ1-1): KAGVTQTPRYLIKTRGQQVTLSCSPISGHRSVSWYQQTPGQGLQFLFEYFSETQRNKGNFPGRFSGRQFSNSRSEMNVSTLELGDSALYLCASSLTPDRVNTEAFFGQGTRLTVV.

This chain links TRBV15 with TRBJ1-5; tentatively, D is TRBD1 (6 bases). Trimming removed 4 bases from V and 5 bases from J, with 9 bases in between. The germline V gene encodes CDR1 LNHNV and CDR2 YYDKDF (reference sequence). The CDR3 is 13 amino acids. CDR3: CATSTGADQPQHF. The DNA for the CDR3 is TGTGCCACCAGCACAGGGGCGGATCAGCCCCAGCATTTT.

V gene TRBV6-5 combines with J gene TRBJ1-2, with D maybe TRBD1 (6 bases). CDR3 length: 14 amino acids. Germline loops: CDR1 MNHEY, CDR2 SVGAGI. V was clipped by 6 bases and J by 0 bases, with 11 bases between them. In nucleotides, the CDR3 is TGTGCCAGCAGACCGACAGGCCCTAACTATGGCTACACCTTC. Its protein product is CASRPTGPNYGYTF.

The chain carries TRBV5-1 and TRBJ2-3; D not resolved. From germline, CDR1 is SGHRS and CDR2 YFSETQ. The CDR3 is 15 residues long. V was cut by 6 bases and J by 0 bases, with 14 bases left in between. The DNA for the CDR3 is TGCGCCAGCACTAGAGGCAGACCTAGCACAGATACGCAGTATTTT. Protein product: CASTRGRPSTDTQYF.

The chain uses TRBV6-4 and TRBJ1-2; D might be TRBD1 (5 bases). This CDR3 comprises 13 residues. With 7 bases removed from V and 7 bases from J, the gap between germline ends came to 16 bases. Germline lookup yields CDR1 MRHNA and CDR2 SNTAGT. The DNA for the CDR3 is TGTGCCAGCATCGCGCGGGGGTTCGGTGGCTACACCTTC. It yields the protein CASIARGFGGYTF.

The rearrangement joins TRBV5-8 to TRBJ2-1, with D tentatively TRBD1 (6 bases). The ends were cut back, 1 base at V and 3 bases at J, with 11 bases in the middle. This CDR3 is 15 amino acids long. CDR1 SGHTS and CDR2 YDEGEE come from the germline V gene. Written as DNA, the CDR3 is TGTGCCAGCAGCTTGCAGGGGCTTCTCTACAATGAGCAGTTCTTC. Amino acid sequence: CASSLQGLLYNEQFF.

This clone was detected a few times. This sequence joins TRBV20-1 and TRBJ1-2; D is undetermined. Looked up from germline, CDR1 is DFQATT and CDR2 is SNEGSKA (reference sequence). The CDR3 covers 10 residues. The germline V and J ends were trimmed by 6 bases and 8 bases, with 10 bases remaining between them. The CDR3 DNA is TGCAGTGCGCCGACATACGGCTACACCTTC. Protein sequence: CSAPTYGYTF.

V and J are TRBV7-2 and TRBJ2-1; 9 bases are shared with TRBD2. Germline V gene data show CDR1 as SGHTA and CDR2 as FQGNSA. The CDR3 is 15 residues long. V shed 5 bases and J 3 bases; nucleotides not matched to a gene: 5. CDR3 DNA sequence: TGTGCCAGCAGCCCAGGACTAGCGTTCTACAATGAGCAGTTCTTC. It yields the protein CASSPGLAFYNEQFF.

The chain has TRBV2 and TRBJ1-2; possibly TRBD1 for D (6 bases). CDR1 SNHLY and CDR2 FYNNEI come from the germline V gene. The V gene lost 8 bases and the J gene lost 7 bases, with 17 bases spanning the gap. The CDR3 extends over 13 amino acids. The CDR3 reads CASVYDGTLGYTF. The CDR3 bases are TGTGCCAGCGTGTATGACGGGACACTTGGCTACACCTTC.

The chain couples TRBV29-1 to TRBJ1-1; TRBD1 is a possible D gene (6 bases). The CDR3 is made up of 13 amino acids. V gave up 5 bases and J gave up 1 base, with 11 bases separating them. Germline-derived CDR1 and CDR2 are SQVTM and ANQGSEA. Written as DNA, the CDR3 is TGCAGCGTTTTGGACAGAAGGAACACTGAAGCTTTCTTT. Translating it yields CSVLDRRNTEAFF.

In its sample, this clone was seen many times. The chain has TRBV25-1 and TRBJ1-6; a possible D gene is TRBD1 (6 bases). The germline CDR1 and CDR2 sequences are MGHDK and SYGVNS. Trimming pared 10 bases from V and 7 bases from J, leaving 17 bases between. The CDR3 is made up of 14 amino acids. CDR3 nucleotides: TGTGCCACCTCCTCAATAGGGGGAAATTCACCCCTCCACTTT. It codes for CATSSIGGNSPLHF.